Listed here are 20 T cell receptor beta chains from one sample, sequenced in a study of CD4 T cells in lung cancer. Their cognate antigens are unknown. Mutant 27-mer peptides stimulated the PBMCs for approximately 13 days before restimulation with peptide-pulsed autologous B cells. The sorted cells were live T cells secreting IFNgamma after restimulation with peptide-pulsed B cells. At 3 or 10 cells per well, sorted cells grew for roughly 13 to 22 days. Repertoires were generated with immunoSEQ multiplex PCR, while TCRdb's copy carries only in-frame clones and drops some. The sample lists under 2,000 clones; about three quarters were seen once. Sequenced: a CD4+ T cell line or clone grown in culture. These receptors were collected from a woman in her sixties with non-small cell lung cancer. Some clones in this sample may be carry-over from other donors' samples.

This clone was found a few times. This chain links TRBV6-1 with TRBJ2-7, with D maybe TRBD2 (5 bases). Trimming left V 2 bases short and J 4 bases short, with 12 bases between. The CDR3 is 14 residues long. Germline-derived CDR1 and CDR2 are MNHNS and SASEGT. As DNA, the CDR3 is TGTGCCAGCAGTGAAACGGTGACGGGGTACGAGCAGTACTTC. Residues: CASSETVTGYEQYF.

About this clone: Mismatch with germline at one junction end may stem from a read error. The CDR3 DNA follows: TGCAGCGTTGCCGAACAGGGGTCCGGGGAGCTGGTTTTT. Translated, it gives CSVAEQGSGELVF. This chain connects TRBV29-1 to TRBJ2-2; 7 nucleotides line up with TRBD1. The CDR3 length is 13 residues. Looked up from germline, CDR1 is SQVTM and CDR2 is ANQGSEA.

V and J are TRBV5-4 and TRBJ1-2; 8 bases are a match to TRBD1. Germline assignment: CDR1 SGHNT and CDR2 YYREEE (reference sequence). Losses at the gene ends were 3 bases for V and 7 bases for J; bases not matched to a gene: 11. The CDR3 length is 15 residues. CDR3 nucleotides: TGTGCCAGCAGCTCCGGACAGGGATTTATGCGTGGCTACACCTTC. This gives the protein CASSSGQGFMRGYTF.

The chain uses TRBV4-1 and TRBJ1-2, with D possibly TRBD1 on 6 matching bases. The CDR3 consists of 19 residues. CDR1 MGHRA and CDR2 YSYEKL come from the germline V gene. V dropped 3 bases and J dropped 6 bases, with 29 bases sitting between them. For the CDR3, the DNA is TGCGCCAGCAGCCAGGGGGGCTGGTCAAACACCCCTAAGGAGGATGGCTACACCTTC. Its translation is CASSQGGWSNTPKEDGYTF.

The chain employs TRBV27 and TRBJ1-4, with D maybe TRBD1 (5 bases). The CDR3 covers 13 residues. V lost 5 bases, J lost 8 bases, and 12 bases lay in between. Germline V gene sequence: CDR1 MNHEY, CDR2 SMNVEV (reference sequence). CDR3 in amino acids: CASSAQGREKLFF. The CDR3 DNA reads as TGTGCCAGCAGTGCGCAGGGTAGGGAAAAACTGTTTTTT. The full variable domain, its missing parts supplied by reference TRBV27 and TRBJ1-4, is EAQVTQNPRYLITVTGKKLTVTCSQNMNHEYMSWYRQDPGLGLRQIYYSMNVEVTDKGDVPEGYKVSRKEKRNFPLILESPSPNQTSLYFCASSAQGREKLFFGSGTQLSVL.

In nucleotides, the CDR3 is TGTGCCAGCAGCTCCAATCTTTACGAGCAGTACTTC. Amino acids: CASSSNLYEQYF. The chain recombines TRBV6-5 with TRBJ2-7; D gene uncertain. CDR1 MNHEY and CDR2 SVGAGI come from the germline V gene. V dropped 6 bases and J dropped 4 bases, with 10 bases sitting between them. CDR3 length: 12 residues.

In this sample, this clone turned up a few times. The CDR3 sequence: CAISASVGAANYGYTF. The CDR3 nucleotides read TGTGCCATCAGTGCCTCGGTAGGGGCAGCTAACTATGGCTACACCTTC. The gene calls are TRBV10-3 and TRBJ1-2; weak D call: TRBD1 (5 bases). The CDR3 spans 16 residues. Per the germline V gene, CDR1 is ENHRY and CDR2 is SYGVKD. V dropped 4 bases and J dropped 0 bases, with 15 bases sitting between them.

The chain has TRBV5-6 and TRBJ2-7; 8 positions match TRBD2. Germline lookup yields CDR1 SGHDT and CDR2 YYEEEE. The CDR3 totals 16 residues. V lost 1 base to trimming and J lost 0 bases; unmatched junction nucleotides: 6. The DNA for the CDR3 is TGTGCCAGCAGCTTGTATGGCGGGAGGAGCTCCTACGAGCAGTACTTC. It specifies CASSLYGGRSSYEQYF.

The chain has TRBV5-6 and TRBJ1-1, with a possible D match to TRBD1 (5 bases). Germline assignment: CDR1 SGHDT and CDR2 YYEEEE. With 0 bases removed from V and 1 base from J, the gap between germline ends came to 10 bases. This CDR3 contains 15 residues. CDR3 nucleotide sequence: TGTGCCAGCAGCTTGGTTGGGGACTGGAACACTGAAGCTTTCTTT. Translated, it gives CASSLVGDWNTEAFF.

In this sample, this clone turned up a few times. The chain uses TRBV25-1 and TRBJ1-3; no reliable D call. The germline V gene has CDR1 MGHDK and CDR2 SYGVNS. The CDR3 totals 14 residues. V gave up 2 bases and J gave up 0 bases, with 5 bases separating them. In nucleotides, the CDR3 is TGTGCCAGCAGTGAACTAGCCTCTGGAAACACCATATATTTT. Translating gives CASSELASGNTIYF.

Only one count was recorded for this clone. J is TRBJ1-5 and V is TRBV19; D is unclear. Trimming took 1 base from V and 7 from J, leaving 14 bases between them. The CDR3 has 15 amino acids. CDR1 and CDR2 (germline): LNHDA, SQIVND (reference sequence). The CDR3 here is CASSIGGRVRQPQHF. The DNA for the CDR3 is TGTGCCAGTAGTATAGGTGGGAGGGTTAGGCAGCCCCAGCATTTT.

This clone turned up a few times. The chain couples TRBV28 to TRBJ1-2, with TRBD1 matching 9 bases. The CDR3 spans 15 residues. CDR1 is MDHEN, CDR2 SYDVKM, per germline. J was trimmed by 7 bases and V by 1 base; bases with no gene match: 7. The CDR3 is CASSLYHRGQGGYTF. CDR3 coding DNA: TGTGCCAGCAGTTTATATCACAGGGGGCAGGGTGGCTACACCTTC.

This chain uses TRBV5-1 with TRBJ2-1; D tentatively reads TRBD1 or TRBD2 (7 bases each). Germline CDR1 is SGHRS and CDR2 is YFSETQ. This CDR3 has 13 amino acids. V lost 4 bases and J lost 9, with 14 bases in between. CDR3 coding DNA: TGCGCCAGCAGCCAGACAGGGAGGGGTGAGCAGTTCTTC. Translating gives CASSQTGRGEQFF.

This clone was seen just once. This chain uses TRBV5-1 with TRBJ2-5; D gene unclear. The CDR3 loop spans 11 amino acids. V was trimmed by 2 bases and J by 2 bases, leaving 1 base between them. The germline V gene has CDR1 SGHRS and CDR2 YFSETQ. For the CDR3, the DNA is TGCGCCAGCAGCTTACAAGAGACCCAGTACTTC. As protein: CASSLQETQYF.

The table lists this clone with a few counts. The chain carries TRBV2 and TRBJ1-1; D is perhaps TRBD1 (6 bases). Germline loops: CDR1 SNHLY, CDR2 FYNNEI. Trimming shortened V by 7 bases and J by 2 bases, and 8 bases separated the two germline ends. The CDR3 loop spans 12 amino acids. CDR3 nucleotide sequence: TGTGCCAGCAAGGGACACAACACTGAAGCTTTCTTT. It translates to CASKGHNTEAFF.

The V and J genes are TRBV30 and TRBJ2-5; D may be TRBD2 (6 bases). The J call may be faulty, since TRBJ2-7 better matches the DNA end. CDR1 is GTSNPN and CDR2 is SVGIG in the germline V gene (reference sequence). There are 14 residues in the CDR3. The CDR3 coding sequence is TGTGCCTGGACCCCCGGGAGATATCCCCACGAGCAGTACTTC. Encoded protein: CAWTPGRYPHEQYF.

This chain connects TRBV7-2 to TRBJ2-1; possible D gene TRBD1, 5 bases. Trimming cost V 5 bases and J 3 bases, with 17 bases left between them. Germline CDR1 SGHTA, CDR2 FQGNSA. This CDR3 comprises 16 residues. CDR3 sequence (DNA): TGTGCCAGCAGCGGAGCAGGGCTCCGCCGCTACAATGAGCAGTTCTTC. Its protein product is CASSGAGLRRYNEQFF.

This clone was picked up one time. The V gene is TRBV5-5, the J gene TRBJ2-2, with D perhaps matching TRBD2 (6 bases). The V gene's germline CDR1 is SGHKS and CDR2 YYEKEE (reference sequence). The V end was cut by 5 bases, the J end by 1 base, with 15 bases between. CDR3 length equals 16 residues. The DNA for the CDR3 is TGTGCCAGCAGTCCTTGGGGAGCGGGGAACACCGGGGAGCTGTTTTTT. Its protein is CASSPWGAGNTGELFF.

This clone occurred once. The chain uses TRBV2 and TRBJ2-3, with TRBD2 identical over 9 bases. CDR3 length: 18 residues. The trim removed 3 bases at V and 1 base at J, leaving 11 bases unmatched. Germline CDR1 SNHLY, CDR2 FYNNEI. The chain's CDR3 is CASSDLPGTSLGTDTQYF. CDR3 in DNA: TGTGCCAGCAGTGATTTGCCCGGGACTAGCCTCGGCACAGATACGCAGTATTTT.

The chain combines TRBV6-1 with TRBJ2-7, with 10 positions matching TRBD2. The CDR3 contains 15 residues. Germline V gene data show CDR1 as MNHNS and CDR2 as SASEGT. After removal of 6 bases from V and 7 bases from J, the junction contained 12 bases not matched to a gene. This CDR3 is CASSRVSGGAGEQYF. Here the CDR3 DNA reads TGTGCCAGCAGCCGTGTGAGCGGGGGGGCCGGGGAGCAGTACTTC.